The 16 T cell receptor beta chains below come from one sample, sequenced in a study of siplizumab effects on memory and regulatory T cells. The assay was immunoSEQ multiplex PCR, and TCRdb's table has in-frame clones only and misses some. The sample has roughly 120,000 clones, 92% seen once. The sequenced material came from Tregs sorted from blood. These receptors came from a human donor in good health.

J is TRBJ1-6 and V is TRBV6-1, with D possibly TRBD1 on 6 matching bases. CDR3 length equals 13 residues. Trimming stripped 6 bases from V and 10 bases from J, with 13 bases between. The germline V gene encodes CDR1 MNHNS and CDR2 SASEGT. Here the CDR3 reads CASRGGGQSPLHF. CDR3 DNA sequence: TGTGCCAGCAGGGGAGGGGGGCAGTCACCCCTCCACTTT.

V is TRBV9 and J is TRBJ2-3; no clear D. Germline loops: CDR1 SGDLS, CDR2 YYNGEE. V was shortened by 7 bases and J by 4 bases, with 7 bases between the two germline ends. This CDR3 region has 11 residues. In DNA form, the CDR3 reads TGTGCCAGCGGCCAGGCAGATACGCAGTATTTT. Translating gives CASGQADTQYF.

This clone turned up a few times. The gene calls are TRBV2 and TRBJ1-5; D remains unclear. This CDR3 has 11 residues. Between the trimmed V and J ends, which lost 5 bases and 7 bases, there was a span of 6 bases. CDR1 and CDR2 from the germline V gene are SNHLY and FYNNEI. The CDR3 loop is CASSLEQPQHF. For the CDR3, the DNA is TGTGCCAGCAGTTTGGAGCAGCCCCAGCATTTT.

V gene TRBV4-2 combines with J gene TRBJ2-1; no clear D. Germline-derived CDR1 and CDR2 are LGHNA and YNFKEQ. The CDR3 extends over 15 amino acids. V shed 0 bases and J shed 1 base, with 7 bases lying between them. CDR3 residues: CASSQEAESYNEQFF. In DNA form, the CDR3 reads TGTGCCAGCAGCCAAGAAGCAGAATCCTACAATGAGCAGTTCTTC.

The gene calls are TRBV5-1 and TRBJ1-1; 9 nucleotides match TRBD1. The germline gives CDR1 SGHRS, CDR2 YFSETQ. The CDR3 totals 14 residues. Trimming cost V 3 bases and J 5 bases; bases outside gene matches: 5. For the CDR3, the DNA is TGCGCCAGCAGCTCACAGGGGGCCCTGACTGAAGCTTTCTTT. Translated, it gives CASSSQGALTEAFF. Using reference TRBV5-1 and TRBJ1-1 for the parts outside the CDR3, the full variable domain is KAGVTQTPRYLIKTRGQQVTLSCSPISGHRSVSWYQQTPGQGLQFLFEYFSETQRNKGNFPGRFSGRQFSNSRSEMNVSTLELGDSALYLCASSSQGALTEAFFGQGTRLTVV.

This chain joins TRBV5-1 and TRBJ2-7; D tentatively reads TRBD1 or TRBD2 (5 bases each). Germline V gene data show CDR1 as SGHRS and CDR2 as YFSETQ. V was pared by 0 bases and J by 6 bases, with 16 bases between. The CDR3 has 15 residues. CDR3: CASSLAGQGPSEQYF. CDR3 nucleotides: TGCGCCAGCAGCTTGGCGGGCCAGGGACCCTCCGAGCAGTACTTC. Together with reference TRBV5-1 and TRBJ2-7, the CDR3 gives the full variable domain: KAGVTQTPRYLIKTRGQQVTLSCSPISGHRSVSWYQQTPGQGLQFLFEYFSETQRNKGNFPGRFSGRQFSNSRSEMNVSTLELGDSALYLCASSLAGQGPSEQYFGPGTRLTVT.

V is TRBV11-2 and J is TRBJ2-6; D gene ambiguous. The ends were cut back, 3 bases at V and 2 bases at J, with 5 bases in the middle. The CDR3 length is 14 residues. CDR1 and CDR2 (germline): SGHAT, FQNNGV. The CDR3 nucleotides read TGTGCCAGCAGCTTTCCTACTGGGGCCAACGTCCTGACTTTC. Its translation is CASSFPTGANVLTF.

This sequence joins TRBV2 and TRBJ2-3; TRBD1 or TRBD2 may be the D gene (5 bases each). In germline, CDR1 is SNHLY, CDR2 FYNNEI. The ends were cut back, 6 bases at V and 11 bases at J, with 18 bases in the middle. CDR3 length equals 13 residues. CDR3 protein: CASRAGTERWQYF. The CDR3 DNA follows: TGTGCCAGCAGGGCCGGGACGGAACGATGGCAGTATTTT.

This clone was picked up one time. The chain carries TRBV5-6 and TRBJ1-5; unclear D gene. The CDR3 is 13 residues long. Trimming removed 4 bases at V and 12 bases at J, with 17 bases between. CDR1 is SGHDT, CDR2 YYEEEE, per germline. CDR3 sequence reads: CASSRNFDGVQHF. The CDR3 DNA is TGTGCCAGCAGCCGAAATTTCGATGGGGTCCAGCATTTT.

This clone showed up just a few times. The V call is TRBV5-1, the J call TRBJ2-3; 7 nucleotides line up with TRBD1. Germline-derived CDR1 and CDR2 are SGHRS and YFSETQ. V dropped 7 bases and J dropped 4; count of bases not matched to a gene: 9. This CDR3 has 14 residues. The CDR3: CASRRQGDADTQYF. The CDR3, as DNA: TGCGCCAGCCGCAGACAGGGAGATGCAGATACGCAGTATTTT. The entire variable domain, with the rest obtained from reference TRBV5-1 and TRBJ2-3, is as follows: KAGVTQTPRYLIKTRGQQVTLSCSPISGHRSVSWYQQTPGQGLQFLFEYFSETQRNKGNFPGRFSGRQFSNSRSEMNVSTLELGDSALYLCASRRQGDADTQYFGPGTRLTVL.

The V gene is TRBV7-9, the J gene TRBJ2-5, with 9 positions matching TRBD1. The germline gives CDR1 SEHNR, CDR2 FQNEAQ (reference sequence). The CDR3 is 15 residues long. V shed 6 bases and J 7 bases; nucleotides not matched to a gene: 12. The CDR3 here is CASSLGTGSRGTQYF. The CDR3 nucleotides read TGTGCCAGCAGTCTCGGGACAGGGAGTAGGGGGACCCAGTACTTC.

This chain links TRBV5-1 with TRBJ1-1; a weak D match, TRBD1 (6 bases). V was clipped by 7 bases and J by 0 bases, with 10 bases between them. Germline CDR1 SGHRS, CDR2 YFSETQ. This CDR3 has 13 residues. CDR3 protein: CASRRQVNTEAFF. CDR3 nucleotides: TGCGCCAGCCGCCGACAGGTGAACACTGAAGCTTTCTTT.

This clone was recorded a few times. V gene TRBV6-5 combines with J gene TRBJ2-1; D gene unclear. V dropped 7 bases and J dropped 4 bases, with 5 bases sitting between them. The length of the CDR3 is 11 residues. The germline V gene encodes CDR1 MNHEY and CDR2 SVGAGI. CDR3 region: CASTEYNEQFF. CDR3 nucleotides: TGTGCCAGCACCGAATACAATGAGCAGTTCTTC.

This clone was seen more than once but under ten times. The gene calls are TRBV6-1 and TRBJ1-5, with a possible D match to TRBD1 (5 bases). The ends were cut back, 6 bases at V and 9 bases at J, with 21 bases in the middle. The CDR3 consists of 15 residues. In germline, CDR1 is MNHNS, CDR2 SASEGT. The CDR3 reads CASSVNQGGIGPQHF. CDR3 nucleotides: TGTGCCAGCAGCGTCAACCAGGGCGGGATCGGGCCCCAGCATTTT.

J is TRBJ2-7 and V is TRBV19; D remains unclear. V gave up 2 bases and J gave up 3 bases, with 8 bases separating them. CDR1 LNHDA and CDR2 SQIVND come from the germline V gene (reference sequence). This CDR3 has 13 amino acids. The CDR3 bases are TGTGCCAGTAGTATAAGCCCGAACTACGAGCAGTACTTC. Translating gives CASSISPNYEQYF. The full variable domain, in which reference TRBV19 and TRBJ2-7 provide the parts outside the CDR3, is DGGITQSPKYLFRKEGQNVTLSCEQNLNHDAMYWYRQDPGQGLRLIYYSQIVNDFQKGDIAEGYSVSREKKESFPLTVTSAQKNPTAFYLCASSISPNYEQYFGPGTRLTVT.

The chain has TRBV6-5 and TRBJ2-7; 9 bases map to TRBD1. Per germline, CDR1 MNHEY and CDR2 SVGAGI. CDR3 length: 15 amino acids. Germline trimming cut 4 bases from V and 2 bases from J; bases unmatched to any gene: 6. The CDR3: CASSSGTGLPYEQYF. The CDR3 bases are TGTGCCAGCAGTTCCGGGACAGGGTTGCCCTACGAGCAGTACTTC.